A single sample gave rise to the 10 T cell receptor beta chains below, sequenced in a study of response to subunit inactivated influenza vaccine. TCRdb fed the RT-PCR reads into MiXCR, producing one record per CDR3 protein. The sample includes roughly 550,000 distinct CDR3 sequences, under 30% seen only once; the top ten take around 2.8%. These data were likewise used in another study, on T cells expressing NK-cell markers. That work adds: 5'RACE template switching built TCR beta cDNA with unique molecular identifiers.

The source material was CD4+ T cells sorted from PBMCs, sampled 11 to 12 days after vaccination. These receptors all come from a man aged 50-60 years who received an inactivated influenza vaccine.

V and J are TRBV4-1 and TRBJ2-7; D uncertain. The V and J ends lost 6 bases and 1 base respectively, with 16 bases between them. This CDR3 spans 15 amino acids. CDR1 is MGHRA and CDR2 is YSYEKL in the germline V gene. CDR3 protein: CASRRAHGSSYEQYF. The CDR3 nucleotides are TGCGCCAGCAGACGCGCCCACGGCTCTTCCTACGAGCAGTACTTC.

In this sample, this clonotype turned up once. The chain recombines TRBV10-3 with TRBJ2-1; D may correspond to TRBD1 or TRBD2 (7 bases each). The V gene lost 3 bases and the J gene lost 8 bases, with 23 bases spanning the gap. The CDR3 totals 17 residues. Germline loops: CDR1 ENHRY, CDR2 SYGVKD. The CDR3 sequence is CAISDAQGGGSSHEQFF. In DNA form, the CDR3 reads TGTGCCATCAGTGACGCCCAGGGGGGCGGGAGTTCCCATGAGCAGTTCTTC.

V usage is TRBV7-9 and J usage is TRBJ1-4; no definite D call. V was cut by 5 bases and J by 8 bases, with 18 bases left in between. The CDR3 consists of 15 residues. Germline assignment: CDR1 SEHNR and CDR2 FQNEAQ (reference sequence). CDR3 in amino acids: CASSPTAGSGEKLFF. In DNA, the CDR3 is TGTGCCAGCAGCCCGACGGCCGGCTCGGGGGAAAAACTGTTTTTT.

This clonotype was recorded a few times. J is TRBJ1-2 and V is TRBV15; 9 positions match TRBD1. Germline CDR1 LNHNV, CDR2 YYDKDF (reference sequence). This CDR3 region has 15 residues. Trimming at V came to 0 bases and at J to 5 bases, leaving 4 bases not matched to a gene. CDR3 sequence: CATSRDGTGFYGYTF. The CDR3 DNA is TGTGCCACCAGCAGAGACGGGACAGGGTTTTATGGCTACACCTTC.

V is TRBV7-6 and J is TRBJ2-7; 10 nucleotides match TRBD2. V was clipped by 2 bases and J by 5 bases; unmatched bases: 6. The CDR3 consists of 15 residues. In germline, CDR1 is SGHVS, CDR2 FNYEAQ. The CDR3 reads CASSLYSGRTNEQYF. Written as DNA, the CDR3 is TGTGCCAGCAGCTTATATAGCGGGAGGACAAACGAGCAGTACTTC.

V usage is TRBV7-6 and J usage is TRBJ2-5; D is unresolved. From germline, CDR1 is SGHVS and CDR2 FNYEAQ. Trimming stripped 3 bases from V and 0 bases from J, with 11 bases between. The CDR3 length is 15 residues. CDR3 residues: CASSFSQLHQETQYF. DNA of the CDR3: TGTGCCAGCAGCTTCTCTCAATTACACCAAGAGACCCAGTACTTC.

The genes are TRBV4-3 and TRBJ1-6, with D hard to call. This CDR3 spans 17 amino acids. Trimming removed 1 base from V and 7 bases from J, with 17 bases in between. Germline loops: CDR1 LGHNA, CDR2 YSLEER. The CDR3 protein is CASSQGAARGGNSPLHF. CDR3 nucleotide sequence: TGCGCCAGCAGCCAAGGGGCGGCTCGGGGAGGCAATTCACCCCTCCACTTT.

This clonotype has more than one count but fewer than ten. The junction departs from germline at one end; a sequencing error may be responsible. The J gene is TRBJ2-1, the V gene TRBV29-1; TRBD1 agrees at 9 bases. The length of the CDR3 is 10 residues. Germline CDR1 reads SQVTM; CDR2 reads ANQGSEA. The CDR3 loop is CSVAGTGRVF. CDR3 nucleotide sequence: TGCAGCGTGGCCGGGACAGGGAGGGTCTTC.

V usage is TRBV7-2 and J usage is TRBJ2-7, with no clear D. The germline V gene has CDR1 SGHTA and CDR2 FQGNSA. Between the trimmed V and J ends, which lost 0 bases and 5 bases, there was a span of 14 bases. The CDR3 contains 15 residues. CDR3 DNA sequence: TGTGCCAGCAGCTTAGCGGGGAACGACGTTAACGAGCAGTACTTC. As protein: CASSLAGNDVNEQYF.

This clonotype was seen a few times. The rearrangement links TRBV5-6 to TRBJ2-7; no firm D call. Trimming left V 1 base short and J 9 bases short, with 17 bases between. The CDR3 is 14 residues long. In germline, CDR1 is SGHDT, CDR2 YYEEEE. The chain's CDR3 is CASSLLRAAQWQYF. In DNA, the CDR3 is TGTGCCAGCAGCTTGCTTAGGGCCGCCCAGTGGCAGTACTTC.